The source of this TCR beta chain is a study of response to subunit inactivated influenza vaccine. TCRdb reprocessed the RT-PCR reads via MiXCR and lists one record per CDR3 protein. The table has about 190,000 distinct CDR3 sequences, around an eighth seen once. Regarding this clonotype: Antigen unknown.

Study-wide findings and caveats: The authors offered the suggestion that each seasonal influenza vaccination recruits few new T cells.

Trimming stripped 0 bases from V and 0 bases from J, with 8 bases between. CDR3 size: 15 residues. CDR1 is MNHEY and CDR2 is SVGAGI in the germline V gene. The source was CD8+ T cells sorted from PBMCs, collected roughly 5 days after vaccination. The receptor's source is a man in his fifties who received an inactivated influenza vaccine. V gene TRBV6-5 combines with J gene TRBJ2-5, with D perhaps given as TRBD1 or TRBD2 (5 bases each). The CDR3: CASSYSWGYQETQYF. The CDR3 DNA reads as TGTGCCAGCAGTTACTCGTGGGGGTACCAAGAGACCCAGTACTTC.